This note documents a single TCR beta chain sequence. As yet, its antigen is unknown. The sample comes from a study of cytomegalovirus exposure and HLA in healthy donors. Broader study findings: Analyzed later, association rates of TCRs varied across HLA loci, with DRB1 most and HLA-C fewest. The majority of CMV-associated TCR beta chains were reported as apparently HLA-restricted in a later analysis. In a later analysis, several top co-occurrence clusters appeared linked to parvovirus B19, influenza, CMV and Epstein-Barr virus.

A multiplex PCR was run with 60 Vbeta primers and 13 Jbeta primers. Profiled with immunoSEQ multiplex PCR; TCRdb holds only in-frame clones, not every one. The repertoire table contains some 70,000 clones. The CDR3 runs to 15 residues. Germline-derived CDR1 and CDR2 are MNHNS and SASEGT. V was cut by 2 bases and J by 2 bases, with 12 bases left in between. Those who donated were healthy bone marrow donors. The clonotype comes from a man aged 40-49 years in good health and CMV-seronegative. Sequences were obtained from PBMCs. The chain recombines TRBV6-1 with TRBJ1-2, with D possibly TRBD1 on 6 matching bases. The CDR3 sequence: CASSERRGGNYGYTF. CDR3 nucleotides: TGTGCCAGCAGTGAACGCCGGGGGGGCAACTATGGCTACACCTTC.